In this sample, the clone carrying this TCR beta chain turned up once. Authors' processing steps: Estimated nucleated cell counts came from reference gene primer amplification. The table came from immunoSEQ multiplex PCR; TCRdb's copy has only in-frame clones and leaves some out. V, J and clone size derive from that table, while D and trimming were established from the DNA sequence. The table shows over 200,000 clones, with 84% occurring only once. This entry is derived from a study of blood T cell repertoires in COVID-19. About the research overall: The United States, Italy and Spain were the sources of the acute and convalescent COVID-19 samples. The cDNA or gDNA used as material had been derived from T cells, B-cell-depleted T cells, or PBMCs.

V lost 2 bases, J lost 1 base, and 11 bases stayed unmatched. Germline V gene lookup returns CDR1 MNHEY and CDR2 SVGEGT. The CDR3 has 20 amino acids. The receptor comes from an elderly woman with active or convalescent COVID-19. The sample comprised peripheral blood. The rearrangement joins TRBV6-2 or TRBV6-3 to TRBJ2-6; the match to TRBD1 covers 10 bases. This CDR3 is CASSYPMGGQGTSGANVLTF. DNA of the CDR3: TGTGCCAGCAGTTACCCAATGGGGGGACAGGGGACGTCTGGGGCCAACGTCCTGACTTTC.